The T cell receptor (beta chain) under discussion was sequenced for a study of T-cell reconstitution after alpha-beta-depleted transplantation in children. Unique molecular identifiers tagged the TCRbeta library. TCRdb re-called the PCR reads through MiXCR, storing one row per CDR3 protein. The sample includes fewer than 1 million distinct CDR3 sequences, around 15% seen only once; the top ten take around 5.3%. This clonotype was seen a handful of times. No antigen is known for it. Germline V gene data show CDR1 as SGHNT and CDR2 as YENEEA. The length of the CDR3 is 16 residues. V dropped 0 bases and J dropped 4 bases, with 16 bases sitting between them. Study-wide results and caveats: T-cell counts and diversity at one year post-transplant came mainly from newly produced T cells. Surviving thymic progenitors and recipient T cells were the source of high TCRbeta diversity at day 60 in some patients. After transplant, at about two months, alpha-beta T cells were reportedly derived from several hundred expanded graft clones.

The genes are TRBV11-3 and TRBJ2-7; D unclear. Material: PBMCs, mostly from graft donor cells, obtained 360 days after TCRalphabeta/CD19-depleted stem cell transplant. The receptor was derived from a male patient aged 5 to 17 who had a stem cell transplant for acute lymphoblastic leukemia, so the T cells may come from the graft donor. CDR3 amino acids: CASSLEYGPVYYEQYF. The CDR3 DNA reads TGTGCCAGCAGCTTAGAATATGGGCCAGTATATTACGAGCAGTACTTC.